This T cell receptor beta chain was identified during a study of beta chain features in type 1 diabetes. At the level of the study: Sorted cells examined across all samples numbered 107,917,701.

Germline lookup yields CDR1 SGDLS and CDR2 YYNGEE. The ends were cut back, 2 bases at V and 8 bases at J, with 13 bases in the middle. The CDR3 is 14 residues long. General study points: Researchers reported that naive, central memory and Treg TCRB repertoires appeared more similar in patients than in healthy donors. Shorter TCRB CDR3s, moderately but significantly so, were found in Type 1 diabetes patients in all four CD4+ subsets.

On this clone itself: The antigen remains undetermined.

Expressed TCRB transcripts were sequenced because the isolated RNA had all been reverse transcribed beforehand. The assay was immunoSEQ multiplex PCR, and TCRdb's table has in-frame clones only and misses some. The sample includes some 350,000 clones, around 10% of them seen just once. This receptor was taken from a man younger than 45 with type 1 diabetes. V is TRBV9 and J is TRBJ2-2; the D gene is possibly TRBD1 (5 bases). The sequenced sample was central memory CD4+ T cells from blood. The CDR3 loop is CASSVLSRGGELFF. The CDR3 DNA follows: TGTGCCAGCAGCGTCTTGTCTAGGGGTGGGGAGCTGTTTTTT.